This TCR beta chain was identified in a study of T cell repertoires in ileal Crohn's disease. CDR1 SGHVS and CDR2 FQNEAQ come from the germline V gene. V lost 4 bases and J lost 0; bases outside the gene matches: 4. The length of the CDR3 is 16 residues. Generated by immunoSEQ multiplex PCR, the TCRdb table keeps only in-frame clones and is missing some. The sample has 6,500 to 8,500 clones; roughly 72% are singletons. As for time point: neoterminal ileum biopsy at postoperative endoscopy, about 6 months after surgery. The receptor was isolated from an adult with Crohn's disease. Sample: ileal tissue. This chain connects TRBV7-8 to TRBJ2-3; 10 bases agree with TRBD2. The CDR3 DNA follows: TGTGCCAGCAGCTCCTTGACTAGCGGGAGCACAGATACGCAGTATTTT. Protein sequence: CASSSLTSGSTDTQYF. The whole variable domain, remainder taken from reference TRBV7-8 and TRBJ2-3, is GAGVSQSPRYKVAKRGQDVALRCDPISGHVSLFWYQQALGQGPEFLTYFQNEAQLDKSGLPSDRFFAERPEGSVSTLKIQRTQQEDSAVYLCASSSLTSGSTDTQYFGPGTRLTVL.